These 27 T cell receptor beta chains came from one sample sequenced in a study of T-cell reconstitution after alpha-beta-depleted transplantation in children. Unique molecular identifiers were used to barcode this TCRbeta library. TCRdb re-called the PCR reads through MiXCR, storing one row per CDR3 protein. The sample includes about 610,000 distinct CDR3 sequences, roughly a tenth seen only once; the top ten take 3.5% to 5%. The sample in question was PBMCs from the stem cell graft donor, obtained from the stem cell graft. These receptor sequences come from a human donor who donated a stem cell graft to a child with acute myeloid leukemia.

CDR3 DNA sequence: TGTGCCAGCAGCTTCAGACTAGCGGGAGTATATGGTGAGCAGTTCTTC. The encoded protein is CASSFRLAGVYGEQFF. The V and J genes are TRBV11-2 and TRBJ2-1; TRBD2 agrees at 12 bases. The CDR3 is 16 amino acids. CDR1 is SGHAT, CDR2 FQNNGV, per germline. The trim removed 3 bases at V and 9 bases at J, leaving 9 bases unmatched.

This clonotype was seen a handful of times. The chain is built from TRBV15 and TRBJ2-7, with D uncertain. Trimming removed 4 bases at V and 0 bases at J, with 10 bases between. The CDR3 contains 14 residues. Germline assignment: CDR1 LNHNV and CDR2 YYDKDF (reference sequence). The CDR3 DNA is TGTGCCACCAGCATTCAGGTCATCTCCTACGAGCAGTACTTC. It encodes CATSIQVISYEQYF.

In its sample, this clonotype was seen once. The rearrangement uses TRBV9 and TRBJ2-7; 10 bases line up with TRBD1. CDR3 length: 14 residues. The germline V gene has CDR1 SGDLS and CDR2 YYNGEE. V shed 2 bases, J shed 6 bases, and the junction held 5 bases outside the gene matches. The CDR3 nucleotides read TGTGCCAGCAGCGTGGGGACAGGGGACGGCGAGCAGTACTTC. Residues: CASSVGTGDGEQYF.

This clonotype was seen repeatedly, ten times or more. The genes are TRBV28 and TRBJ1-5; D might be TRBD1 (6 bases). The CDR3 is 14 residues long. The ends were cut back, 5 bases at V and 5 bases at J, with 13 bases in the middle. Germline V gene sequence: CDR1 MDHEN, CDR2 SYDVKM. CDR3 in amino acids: CASSPRGAYQPQHF. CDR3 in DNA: TGTGCCAGCAGTCCTCGGGGGGCGTATCAGCCCCAGCATTTT. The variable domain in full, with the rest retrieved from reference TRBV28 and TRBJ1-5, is DVKVTQSSRYLVKRTGEKVFLECVQDMDHENMFWYRQDPGLGLRLIYFSYDVKMKEKGDIPEGYSVSREKKERFSLILESASTNQTSMYLCASSPRGAYQPQHFGDGTRLSIL.

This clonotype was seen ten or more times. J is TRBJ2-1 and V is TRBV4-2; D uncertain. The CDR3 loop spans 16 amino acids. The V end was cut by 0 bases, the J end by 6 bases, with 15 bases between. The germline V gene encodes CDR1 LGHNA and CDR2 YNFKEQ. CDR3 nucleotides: TGTGCCAGCAGCCAAGATGGAGCCACTTGGGGCAATGAGCAGTTCTTC. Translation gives CASSQDGATWGNEQFF.

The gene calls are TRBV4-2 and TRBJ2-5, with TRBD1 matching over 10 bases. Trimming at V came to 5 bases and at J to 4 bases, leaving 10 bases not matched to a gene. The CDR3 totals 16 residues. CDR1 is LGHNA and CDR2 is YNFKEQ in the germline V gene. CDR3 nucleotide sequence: TGTGCCAGCAGCAGAGGACAGGGGGGAGATATAGAGACCCAGTACTTC. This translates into CASSRGQGGDIETQYF.

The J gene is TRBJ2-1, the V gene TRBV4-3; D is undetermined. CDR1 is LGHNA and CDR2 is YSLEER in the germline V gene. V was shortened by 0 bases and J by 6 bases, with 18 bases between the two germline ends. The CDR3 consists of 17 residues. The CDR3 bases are TGCGCCAGCAGCCAAGATTCCTCGCGCTATGAGTCCAATGAGCAGTTCTTC. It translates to CASSQDSSRYESNEQFF.

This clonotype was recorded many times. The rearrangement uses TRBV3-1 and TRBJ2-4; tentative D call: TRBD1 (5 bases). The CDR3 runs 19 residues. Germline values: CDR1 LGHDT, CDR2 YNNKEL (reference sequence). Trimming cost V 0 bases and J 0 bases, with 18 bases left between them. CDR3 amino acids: CASSQESATTELAKNIQYF. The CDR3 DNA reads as TGTGCCAGCAGCCAAGAATCTGCGACGACAGAACTAGCCAAAAACATTCAGTACTTC.

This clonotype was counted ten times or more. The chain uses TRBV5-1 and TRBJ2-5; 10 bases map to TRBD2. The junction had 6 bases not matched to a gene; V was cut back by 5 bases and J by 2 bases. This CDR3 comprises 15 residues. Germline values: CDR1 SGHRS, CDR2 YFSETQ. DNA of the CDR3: TGCGCCAGCAGAAGGACTAGCGGTCGTCAAGAGACCCAGTACTTC. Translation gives CASRRTSGRQETQYF.

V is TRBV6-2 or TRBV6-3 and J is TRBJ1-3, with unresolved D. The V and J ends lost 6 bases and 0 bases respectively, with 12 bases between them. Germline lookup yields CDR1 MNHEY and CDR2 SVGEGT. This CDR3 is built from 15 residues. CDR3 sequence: CASRTSKGSGNTIYF. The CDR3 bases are TGTGCCAGCAGAACGTCGAAGGGCTCTGGAAACACCATATATTTT.

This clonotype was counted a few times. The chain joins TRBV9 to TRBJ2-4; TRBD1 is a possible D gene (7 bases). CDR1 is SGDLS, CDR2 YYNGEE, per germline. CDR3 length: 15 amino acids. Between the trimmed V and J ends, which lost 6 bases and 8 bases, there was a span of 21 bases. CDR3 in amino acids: CASNDREDLTDIQYF. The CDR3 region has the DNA TGTGCCAGCAATGACAGGGAGGACCTCACGGACATTCAGTACTTC.

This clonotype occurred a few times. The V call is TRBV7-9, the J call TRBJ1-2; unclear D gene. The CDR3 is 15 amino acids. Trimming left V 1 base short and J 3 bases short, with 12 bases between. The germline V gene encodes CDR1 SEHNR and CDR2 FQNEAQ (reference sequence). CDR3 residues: CASSLVWDSDYGYTF. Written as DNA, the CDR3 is TGTGCCAGCAGCTTAGTTTGGGATTCGGACTATGGCTACACCTTC.

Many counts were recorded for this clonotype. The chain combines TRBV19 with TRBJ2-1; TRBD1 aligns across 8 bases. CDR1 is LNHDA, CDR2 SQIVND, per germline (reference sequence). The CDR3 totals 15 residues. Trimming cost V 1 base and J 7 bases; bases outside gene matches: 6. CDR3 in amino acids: CASSIAGTGVNEQFF. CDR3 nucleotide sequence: TGTGCCAGTAGTATAGCGGGGACAGGAGTAAATGAGCAGTTCTTC.

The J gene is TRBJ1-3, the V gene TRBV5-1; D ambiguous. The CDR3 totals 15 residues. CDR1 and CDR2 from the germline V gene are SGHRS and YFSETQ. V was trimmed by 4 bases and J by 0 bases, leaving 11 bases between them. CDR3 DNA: TGCGCCAGCAGCGTCGGACGCCGCTCTGGAAACACCATATATTTT. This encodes CASSVGRRSGNTIYF.

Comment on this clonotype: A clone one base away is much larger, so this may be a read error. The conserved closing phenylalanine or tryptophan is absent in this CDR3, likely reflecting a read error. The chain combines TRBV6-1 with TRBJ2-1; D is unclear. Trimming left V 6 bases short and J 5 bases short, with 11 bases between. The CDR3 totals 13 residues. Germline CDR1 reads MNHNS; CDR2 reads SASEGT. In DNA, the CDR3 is TGTGCCAGCAGCAGACCCCGAAACAATGAGCAGTTCTGC. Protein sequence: CASSRPRNNEQFC.

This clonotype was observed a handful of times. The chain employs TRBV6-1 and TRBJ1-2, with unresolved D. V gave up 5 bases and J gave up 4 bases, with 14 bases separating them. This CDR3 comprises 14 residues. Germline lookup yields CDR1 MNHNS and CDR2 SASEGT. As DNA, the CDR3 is TGTGCCAGCAGTCGCGGAGAGTTGGGCTATGGCTACACCTTC. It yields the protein CASSRGELGYGYTF.

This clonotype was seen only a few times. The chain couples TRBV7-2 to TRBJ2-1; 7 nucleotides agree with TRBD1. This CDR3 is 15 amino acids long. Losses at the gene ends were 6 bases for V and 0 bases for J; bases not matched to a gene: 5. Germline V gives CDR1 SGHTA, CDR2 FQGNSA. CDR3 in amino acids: CASSADRDSYNEQFF. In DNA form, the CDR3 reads TGTGCCAGCAGTGCTGACAGGGACTCCTACAATGAGCAGTTCTTC.

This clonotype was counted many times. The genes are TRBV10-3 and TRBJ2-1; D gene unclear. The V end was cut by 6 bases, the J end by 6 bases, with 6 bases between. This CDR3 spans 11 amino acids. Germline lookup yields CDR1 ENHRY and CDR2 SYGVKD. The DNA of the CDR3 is TGTGCCATCAGCGACCTCAATGAGCAGTTCTTC. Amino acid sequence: CAISDLNEQFF.

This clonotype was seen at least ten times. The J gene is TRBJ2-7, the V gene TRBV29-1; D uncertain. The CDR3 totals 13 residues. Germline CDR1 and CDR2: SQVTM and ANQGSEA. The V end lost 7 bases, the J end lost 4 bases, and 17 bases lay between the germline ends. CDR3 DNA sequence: TGCAGCGCCCACATGGGTCTACCGTACGAGCAGTACTTC. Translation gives CSAHMGLPYEQYF.

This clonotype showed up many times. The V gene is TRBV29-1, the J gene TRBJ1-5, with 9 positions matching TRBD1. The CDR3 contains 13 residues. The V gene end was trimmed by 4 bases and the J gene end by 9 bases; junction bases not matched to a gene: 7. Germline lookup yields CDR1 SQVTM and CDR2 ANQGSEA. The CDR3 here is CSVGGQGDGPQHF. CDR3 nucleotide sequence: TGCAGCGTTGGGGGACAGGGTGATGGGCCCCAGCATTTT.

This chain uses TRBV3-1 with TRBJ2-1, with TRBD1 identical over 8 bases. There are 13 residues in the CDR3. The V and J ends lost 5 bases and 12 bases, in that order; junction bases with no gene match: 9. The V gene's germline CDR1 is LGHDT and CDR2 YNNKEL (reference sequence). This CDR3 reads CASSILTGAAQFF. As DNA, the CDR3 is TGTGCCAGCAGCATCTTGACAGGGGCGGCGCAGTTCTTC.

CDR3 amino acids: CSALKGEKLFF. Written as DNA, the CDR3 is TGCAGTGCACTAAAAGGGGAAAAACTGTTTTTT. The chain uses TRBV20-1 and TRBJ1-4; D remains ambiguous. Germline CDR1 is DFQATT and CDR2 is SNEGSKA (reference sequence). V was pared by 6 bases and J by 8 bases, with 10 bases between. This CDR3 is built from 11 residues.

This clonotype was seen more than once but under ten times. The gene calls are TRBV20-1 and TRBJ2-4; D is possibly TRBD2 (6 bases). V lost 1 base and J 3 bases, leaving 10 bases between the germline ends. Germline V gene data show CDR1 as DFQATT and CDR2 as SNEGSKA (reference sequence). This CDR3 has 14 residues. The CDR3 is CSARVGGGKNIQYF. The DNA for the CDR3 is TGCAGTGCTAGAGTGGGGGGAGGCAAAAACATTCAGTACTTC.

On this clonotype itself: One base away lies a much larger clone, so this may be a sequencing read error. CDR3 in DNA: TGTGCCAGTTACAGCGGATTTGGAAACACCATATATTTT. Protein: CASYSGFGNTIYF. J is TRBJ1-3 and V is TRBV6-6; D is unclear. V was trimmed by 9 bases and J by 3 bases, leaving 12 bases between them. CDR1 is MNHNY, CDR2 SVGAGI, per germline (reference sequence). This CDR3 contains 13 residues.

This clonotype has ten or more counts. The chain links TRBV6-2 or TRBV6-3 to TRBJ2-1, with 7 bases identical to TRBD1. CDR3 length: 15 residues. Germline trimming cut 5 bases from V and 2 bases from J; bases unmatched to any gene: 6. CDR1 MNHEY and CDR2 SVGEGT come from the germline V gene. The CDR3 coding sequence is TGTGCCAGCAGTAAGACAGGGAACCCCTACAATGAGCAGTTCTTC. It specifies CASSKTGNPYNEQFF.

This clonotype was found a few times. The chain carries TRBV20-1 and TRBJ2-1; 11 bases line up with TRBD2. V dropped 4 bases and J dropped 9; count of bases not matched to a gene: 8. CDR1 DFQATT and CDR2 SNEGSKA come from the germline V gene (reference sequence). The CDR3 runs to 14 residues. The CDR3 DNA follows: TGCAGTGCTACCGTACTAGCGGGAGTTGGTGAGCAGTTCTTC. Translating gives CSATVLAGVGEQFF.

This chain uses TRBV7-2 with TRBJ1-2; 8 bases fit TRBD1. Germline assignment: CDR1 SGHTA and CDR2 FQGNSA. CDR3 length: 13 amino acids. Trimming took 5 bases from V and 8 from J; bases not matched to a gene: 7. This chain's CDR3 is CASSLRQGRGYTF. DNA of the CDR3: TGTGCCAGCAGCCTACGACAGGGGCGAGGCTACACCTTC. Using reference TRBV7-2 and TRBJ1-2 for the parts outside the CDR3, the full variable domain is GAGVSQSPSNKVTEKGKDVELRCDPISGHTALYWYRQSLGQGLEFLIYFQGNSAPDKSGLPSDRFSAERTGGSVSTLTIQRTQQEDSAVYLCASSLRQGRGYTFGSGTRLTVV.